Each of the 21 T cell receptor beta chains below was sequenced from the same sample in a study of cytomegalovirus exposure and HLA in healthy donors. In the PCR, 60 Vbeta and 13 Jbeta primers were used. TCRdb's table, derived via immunoSEQ multiplex PCR, lists solely in-frame clones and lacks some. The table shows under 200,000 clones, with less than 80% occurring only once. Sequencing used PBMCs. The receptors originated from a man in his forties in good health and CMV-seronegative.

The J gene is TRBJ2-5, the V gene TRBV10-2; the D gene is possibly TRBD2 (7 bases). Germline CDR1 reads WSHSY; CDR2 reads SAAADI. V was pared by 3 bases and J by 5 bases, with 16 bases between. This CDR3 region has 15 residues. CDR3 residues: CASSDSGEGPETQYF. The CDR3 DNA sequence: TGCGCCAGCAGTGATTCAGGGGAGGGCCCGGAGACCCAGTACTTC.

J is TRBJ2-7 and V is TRBV11-2; D might be TRBD1 (6 bases). In germline, CDR1 is SGHAT, CDR2 FQNNGV. Trimming stripped 3 bases from V and 3 bases from J, with 15 bases between. The CDR3 covers 15 residues. This chain's CDR3 is CASSFATGADYEQYF. In nucleotides, the CDR3 is TGTGCCAGCAGCTTCGCGACAGGCGCAGACTACGAGCAGTACTTC.

This clone was picked up a small number of times. V is TRBV4-3 and J is TRBJ2-7; 10 nucleotides line up with TRBD2. The CDR3 runs to 16 residues. Per the germline V gene, CDR1 is LGHNA and CDR2 is YSLEER. The junction had 12 bases not matched to a gene; V was cut back by 5 bases and J by 5 bases. CDR3 sequence (DNA): TGCGCCAGCAGCTACACCCCTAGCGGGAGAAGGGACGAGCAGTACTTC. Its protein is CASSYTPSGRRDEQYF.

The chain links TRBV5-8 to TRBJ1-1; 9 bases line up with TRBD1. The ends lost 5 bases at V and 0 bases at J; junction bases unmatched: 5. Germline-derived CDR1 and CDR2 are SGHTS and YDEGEE. The CDR3 covers 15 residues. CDR3 sequence (DNA): TGTGCCAGCAGTCAGACAGGGGGTGTGAACACTGAAGCTTTCTTT. This translates into CASSQTGGVNTEAFF.

The rearrangement uses TRBV9 and TRBJ1-4; TRBD1 agrees at 11 bases. The CDR3 sequence is 16 residues long. J gave up 7 bases and V 3 bases, and 8 bases lay outside the gene matches. Germline CDR1 is SGDLS and CDR2 is YYNGEE. The CDR3 DNA follows: TGTGCCAGCAGCGCGGACAGGGGGCGAGACGGTGAAAAACTGTTTTTT. Translation gives CASSADRGRDGEKLFF. The whole variable domain, filled in from reference TRBV9 and TRBJ1-4, reads DSGVTQTPKHLITATGQRVTLRCSPRSGDLSVYWYQQSLDQGLQFLIQYYNGEERAKGNILERFSAQQFPDLHSELNLSSLELGDSALYFCASSADRGRDGEKLFFGSGTQLSVL.

This sequence joins TRBV6-1 and TRBJ1-6; D gene ambiguous. V was cut by 7 bases and J by 2 bases, with 12 bases left in between. Germline V gene sequence: CDR1 MNHNS, CDR2 SASEGT. The CDR3 has 15 amino acids. CDR3 bases: TGTGCCAGCAAGAGGGAAACCCCCTATAATTCACCCCTCCACTTT. It yields the protein CASKRETPYNSPLHF.

The chain combines TRBV28 with TRBJ1-5; D ambiguous. Germline CDR1 and CDR2: MDHEN and SYDVKM. The CDR3 spans 16 residues. With 0 bases removed from V and 4 bases from J, the gap between germline ends came to 13 bases. The CDR3 protein is CASSLCWIPGNQPQHF. CDR3 in DNA: TGTGCCAGCAGTTTATGCTGGATACCGGGAAATCAGCCCCAGCATTTT.

The gene calls are TRBV6-1 and TRBJ1-1, with 7 bases matching TRBD1. The germline V gene has CDR1 MNHNS and CDR2 SASEGT. The junction had 13 bases not matched to a gene; V was cut back by 4 bases and J by 11 bases. This CDR3 region has 14 residues. CDR3 DNA: TGTGCCAGCAGTGGACGGGACAGAACTCCCCGGGCTTTCTTT. Translation: CASSGRDRTPRAFF.

The genes are TRBV2 and TRBJ2-2, with TRBD2 matching over 8 bases. Looked up from germline, CDR1 is SNHLY and CDR2 is FYNNEI. V lost 10 bases to trimming and J lost 9 bases; unmatched junction nucleotides: 10. The CDR3 length is 13 residues. CDR3 amino acids: CATDTGGARELFF. CDR3 bases: TGTGCCACGGATACGGGGGGGGCGCGGGAGCTGTTTTTT.

This rearrangement joins TRBV11-2 to TRBJ2-6; D not certain. The CDR3 is made up of 15 amino acids. Germline V gene data show CDR1 as SGHAT and CDR2 as FQNNGV. V lost 1 base and J lost 1, with 5 bases in between. The CDR3 sequence is CASSLVRSGANVLTF. CDR3 in DNA: TGTGCCAGCAGCTTAGTACGGTCTGGGGCCAACGTCCTGACTTTC.

The chain couples TRBV5-6 to TRBJ2-5; 15 bases line up with TRBD2. V lost 0 bases, J lost 7 bases, and 10 bases stayed unmatched. In germline, CDR1 is SGHDT, CDR2 YYEEEE. CDR3 size: 18 residues. CDR3 in amino acids: CASSLGTSGRVWVGTQYF. DNA of the CDR3: TGTGCCAGCAGCTTGGGGACTAGCGGGAGGGTGTGGGTCGGGACCCAGTACTTC. Full variable domain (rest looked up from reference TRBV5-6 and TRBJ2-5): DAGVTQSPTHLIKTRGQQVTLRCSPKSGHDTVSWYQQALGQGPQFIFQYYEEEERQRGNFPDRFSGHQFPNYSSELNVNALLLGDSALYLCASSLGTSGRVWVGTQYFGPGTRLLVL.

This clone was counted between two and nine times. This chain links TRBV7-2 with TRBJ1-5; TRBD1 is a possible D gene (5 bases). This CDR3 has 13 amino acids. The germline gives CDR1 SGHTA, CDR2 FQGNSA. V lost 8 bases and J lost 4, with 12 bases in between. This CDR3 is CASGGEPNQPQHF. CDR3 coding DNA: TGTGCCAGCGGGGGGGAACCAAATCAGCCCCAGCATTTT.

V usage is TRBV19 and J usage is TRBJ1-5, with no clear D. Per germline, CDR1 LNHDA and CDR2 SQIVND (reference sequence). The CDR3 sequence is 13 residues long. V lost 7 bases to trimming and J lost 2 bases, with 9 bases between them. The CDR3 protein is CASMSGGNQPQHF. The CDR3 DNA reads TGTGCCAGTATGTCCGGGGGCAATCAGCCCCAGCATTTT.

The V gene is TRBV7-2, the J gene TRBJ2-7, with unresolved D. The CDR3 is 14 residues long. V gave up 1 base and J gave up 0 bases, with 7 bases separating them. From germline, CDR1 is SGHTA and CDR2 FQGNSA. The CDR3 DNA sequence: TGTGCCAGCAGCTTAGGGGCGATCTCCTACGAGCAGTACTTC. This gives the protein CASSLGAISYEQYF. Full variable domain (missing parts from reference TRBV7-2 and TRBJ2-7): GAGVSQSPSNKVTEKGKDVELRCDPISGHTALYWYRQSLGQGLEFLIYFQGNSAPDKSGLPSDRFSAERTGGSVSTLTIQRTQQEDSAVYLCASSLGAISYEQYFGPGTRLTVT.

The rearrangement joins TRBV6-5 to TRBJ1-1; D is unclear. Trimming removed 8 bases at V and 1 base at J, with 14 bases between. This CDR3 spans 14 amino acids. Germline lookup yields CDR1 MNHEY and CDR2 SVGAGI. The CDR3 DNA reads TGTGCCAGCGAGGTTGGATTGGGGAACACTGAAGCTTTCTTT. Its protein product is CASEVGLGNTEAFF.

Comment on this clone: Distinct nucleotide sequences in the sample also encode this CDR3. This rearrangement joins TRBV28 to TRBJ2-3; D call uncertain. The CDR3 length is 13 residues. V was pared by 5 bases and J by 0 bases, with 6 bases between. The germline V gene has CDR1 MDHEN and CDR2 SYDVKM. For the CDR3, the DNA is TGTGCCAGCAGTCCCCCTAGCACAGATACGCAGTATTTT. This encodes CASSPPSTDTQYF. Supplemented by reference TRBV28 and TRBJ2-3, the full variable domain reads DVKVTQSSRYLVKRTGEKVFLECVQDMDHENMFWYRQDPGLGLRLIYFSYDVKMKEKGDIPEGYSVSREKKERFSLILESASTNQTSMYLCASSPPSTDTQYFGPGTRLTVL.

The chain employs TRBV27 and TRBJ1-3, with a tentative D call TRBD1 (6 bases). The CDR3 totals 17 residues. The V and J ends lost 5 bases and 0 bases respectively, with 17 bases between them. In germline, CDR1 is MNHEY, CDR2 SMNVEV (reference sequence). The CDR3 loop reads CASSQTGTTISGNTIYF. In nucleotides, the CDR3 is TGTGCCAGCAGTCAAACCGGGACAACTATCTCTGGAAACACCATATATTTT.

This rearrangement joins TRBV7-9 to TRBJ2-1, with D uncertain. The CDR3 is 12 amino acids. The V end was cut by 1 base, the J end by 9 bases, with 7 bases between. Looked up from germline, CDR1 is SEHNR and CDR2 is FQNEAQ (reference sequence). The CDR3 region has the DNA TGTGCCAGCAGCTTAGGCCGGTCTGAGCAGTTCTTC. This gives the protein CASSLGRSEQFF.

The rearrangement links TRBV11-2 to TRBJ1-3; a possible D gene is TRBD1 (5 bases). The germline V gene has CDR1 SGHAT and CDR2 FQNNGV. The CDR3 spans 13 residues. V was pared by 4 bases and J by 3 bases, with 7 bases between. The DNA of the CDR3 is TGTGCCAGCAGCTCAGGGTTTGGAAACACCATATATTTT. Its protein is CASSSGFGNTIYF.

Only one count was recorded for this clone. J is TRBJ2-7 and V is TRBV15; TRBD2 agrees at 8 bases. V lost 4 bases to trimming and J lost 6 bases; unmatched junction nucleotides: 11. Germline CDR1 is LNHNV and CDR2 is YYDKDF (reference sequence). This CDR3 spans 15 amino acids. This chain's CDR3 is CATSIPGELAGEQYF. The CDR3, as DNA: TGTGCCACCAGCATTCCCGGCGAGCTAGCGGGCGAGCAGTACTTC.

The table lists this clone with a count of one. The chain recombines TRBV18 with TRBJ2-3; 9 bases are shared with TRBD1. Germline V lookup: CDR1 KGHSH, CDR2 LQKENI. The CDR3 extends over 14 amino acids. Unmatched junction bases numbered 3, after V lost 0 bases and J lost 8 bases. The CDR3 sequence is CASSPPLTGGTQYF. CDR3 bases: TGTGCCAGCTCACCACCCTTGACAGGGGGTACGCAGTATTTT. Full variable domain (remainder filled in from reference TRBV18 and TRBJ2-3): NAGVMQNPRHLVRRRGQEARLRCSPMKGHSHVYWYRQLPEEGLKFMVYLQKENIIDESGMPKERFSAEFPKEGPSILRIQQVVRGDSAAYFCASSPPLTGGTQYFGPGTRLTVL.